Below are 28 T cell receptor beta chains sequenced from a single sample in a study of PD-1 blockade in mismatch repair-deficient tumors. Only in-frame clones appear in the TCRdb table, and some are missing; sequencing was by immunoSEQ multiplex PCR. The table records more than 30,000 clones, 70% to 90% of them present only once. The sequencing used peripheral blood, collected approximately 80 weeks after starting pembrolizumab. These receptors all come from an adult with mismatch repair-deficient cancer.

This clone was observed a few times. This chain joins TRBV18 and TRBJ2-7; D ambiguous. Deletions cut 1 base from V and 4 bases from J, with 8 bases between. Germline V lookup: CDR1 KGHSH, CDR2 LQKENI. The CDR3 extends over 13 amino acids. CDR3 region: CASSPQHDYEQYF. The CDR3 nucleotides read TGTGCCAGCTCACCACAACACGATTACGAGCAGTACTTC.

This clone showed up just once. The rearrangement joins TRBV5-4 to TRBJ2-1, with 8 bases matching TRBD2. Trimming removed 0 bases from V and 2 bases from J; junction bases left unmatched: 4. CDR3 size: 16 residues. Germline-derived CDR1 and CDR2 are SGHNT and YYREEE (reference sequence). This chain's CDR3 is CASSLAGTSAYNEQFF. The CDR3 nucleotides are TGTGCCAGCAGCTTGGCCGGGACTAGTGCCTACAATGAGCAGTTCTTC.

This sequence joins TRBV29-1 and TRBJ1-1, with TRBD1 as a possible D gene (6 bases). Germline CDR1 SQVTM, CDR2 ANQGSEA. Trimming pared 7 bases from V and 1 base from J, leaving 10 bases between. The CDR3 sequence is 12 residues long. CDR3 bases: TGCAGCGGACAGGTACCGAACACTGAAGCTTTCTTT. Residues: CSGQVPNTEAFF.

The chain joins TRBV5-6 to TRBJ2-7; TRBD2 agrees at 7 bases. Germline V gene sequence: CDR1 SGHDT, CDR2 YYEEEE. The V gene end was trimmed by 2 bases and the J gene end by 1 base; junction bases not matched to a gene: 3. The CDR3 consists of 14 residues. The CDR3 reads CASSFTSASYEQYF. The CDR3 nucleotides read TGTGCCAGCAGCTTTACTAGCGCTTCCTACGAGCAGTACTTC. The full variable domain, completed using reference TRBV5-6 and TRBJ2-7, is DAGVTQSPTHLIKTRGQQVTLRCSPKSGHDTVSWYQQALGQGPQFIFQYYEEEERQRGNFPDRFSGHQFPNYSSELNVNALLLGDSALYLCASSFTSASYEQYFGPGTRLTVT.

This clone appeared once. The chain uses TRBV7-9 and TRBJ2-5, with 12 bases lining up with TRBD2. Germline loops: CDR1 SEHNR, CDR2 FQNEAQ (reference sequence). The CDR3 sequence is 15 residues long. The J segment lost 5 bases and the V segment lost 5 bases, leaving 6 bases of the junction unmatched. CDR3 bases: TGTGCCAGCAGCCCGACTAGCGGGAGCCATGAGACCCAGTACTTC. Its translation is CASSPTSGSHETQYF.

The V gene is TRBV14, the J gene TRBJ2-3; D is unresolved. Germline assignment: CDR1 SGHDN and CDR2 FVKESK. CDR3 length equals 18 residues. V lost 1 base and J 1 base, leaving 18 bases between the germline ends. The CDR3, as DNA: TGTGCCAGCAGCCAAGGGTGGACCCGATCGGCAGGCACAGATACGCAGTATTTT. Encoded protein: CASSQGWTRSAGTDTQYF. The full variable domain, rest sourced from reference TRBV14 and TRBJ2-3, is EAGVTQFPSHSVIEKGQTVTLRCDPISGHDNLYWYRRVMGKEIKFLLHFVKESKQDESGMPNNRFLAERTGGTYSTLKVQPAELEDSGVYFCASSQGWTRSAGTDTQYFGPGTRLTVL.

This chain joins TRBV7-2 and TRBJ1-2; D is unclear. CDR1 and CDR2 (germline): SGHTA, FQGNSA. Trimming left V 1 base short and J 2 bases short, with 14 bases between. The CDR3 extends over 16 amino acids. In nucleotides, the CDR3 is TGTGCCAGCAGCTTAGACGGTTACACAACCAACTATGGCTACACCTTC. This encodes CASSLDGYTTNYGYTF. Filled out from reference TRBV7-2 and TRBJ1-2, the complete variable domain reads GAGVSQSPSNKVTEKGKDVELRCDPISGHTALYWYRQSLGQGLEFLIYFQGNSAPDKSGLPSDRFSAERTGGSVSTLTIQRTQQEDSAVYLCASSLDGYTTNYGYTFGSGTRLTVV.

This chain uses TRBV4-2 with TRBJ1-1, with D hard to call. V was pared by 4 bases and J by 4 bases, with 16 bases between. Germline lookup yields CDR1 LGHNA and CDR2 YNFKEQ. This CDR3 comprises 15 residues. The CDR3 DNA reads as TGTGCCAGCAGCCCCAAGGGCCTGGTGGCCACTGAAGCTTTCTTT. Translation: CASSPKGLVATEAFF.

About this clone itself: Relative to the germline gene, one junction end is altered; a read error may explain this. V usage is TRBV7-7 and J usage is TRBJ2-3, with unresolved D. Germline CDR1 reads SSHAT; CDR2 reads FNYEAQ (reference sequence). This CDR3 spans 13 amino acids. CDR3 coding DNA: TGTGCTAGCAGCTTAGAGCGAGGAGATACGCAGTATTTT. Its protein is CASSLERGDTQYF. The full variable domain, in which reference TRBV7-7 and TRBJ2-3 provide the parts outside the CDR3, is GAGVSQSPRYKVTKRGQDVTLRCDPISSHATLYWYQQALGQGPEFLTYFNYEAQPDKSGLPSDRFSAERPEGSISTLTIQRTEQRDSAMYRCASSLERGDTQYFGPGTRLTVL.

In this sample, this clone turned up a few times. This chain's CDR3 is CASSYSSLAGAYEQYF. Here the CDR3 DNA reads TGTGCCAGCAGTTACTCTTCCCTAGCGGGCGCCTACGAGCAGTACTTC. The chain carries TRBV6-5 and TRBJ2-7; 8 nucleotides line up with TRBD2. CDR1 and CDR2 (germline): MNHEY, SVGAGI. Trimming cost V 0 bases and J 2 bases; bases outside gene matches: 6. The CDR3 runs to 16 residues.

The chain couples TRBV29-1 to TRBJ1-1; TRBD1 matches at 7 bases. Per the germline V gene, CDR1 is SQVTM and CDR2 is ANQGSEA. The V gene end was trimmed by 7 bases and the J gene end by 0 bases; junction bases not matched to a gene: 5. The CDR3 contains 13 residues. Written as DNA, the CDR3 is TGCAGCGGATCGACAGGGTTGAACACTGAAGCTTTCTTT. It is translated as CSGSTGLNTEAFF.

The table lists this clone with a count of one. The J gene is TRBJ2-7, the V gene TRBV19, with 8 bases matching TRBD2. Germline V gene lookup returns CDR1 LNHDA and CDR2 SQIVND (reference sequence). V gave up 3 bases and J gave up 2 bases; unmatched junction bases: 9. The CDR3 length is 16 residues. In DNA form, the CDR3 reads TGTGCCAGTAGTATGGACGGACTAGCCAAGACCTACGAGCAGTACTTC. Translation gives CASSMDGLAKTYEQYF.

The CDR3 region is CASSPSGGASYEQYF. Written as DNA, the CDR3 is TGTGCCAGCAGCCCTAGCGGGGGCGCCTCCTACGAGCAGTACTTC. V gene TRBV7-9 combines with J gene TRBJ2-7; 10 bases are shared with TRBD2. V was pared by 5 bases and J by 0 bases, with 4 bases of the junction left unmatched. This CDR3 has 15 residues. The germline V gene has CDR1 SEHNR and CDR2 FQNEAQ (reference sequence).

This chain links TRBV7-2 with TRBJ2-3; TRBD1 or TRBD2 may be the D gene (5 bases each). V lost 1 base and J lost 1, with 12 bases in between. The CDR3 runs 16 residues. Germline values: CDR1 SGHTA, CDR2 FQGNSA. The CDR3, as DNA: TGTGCCAGCAGCTTAGGGGCAGGGCGGGGCACAGATACGCAGTATTTT. The encoded protein is CASSLGAGRGTDTQYF.

Only a few counts were recorded for this clone. The V gene is TRBV7-9, the J gene TRBJ2-1; D is uncertain. Trimming shortened V by 1 base and J by 9 bases, and 7 bases separated the two germline ends. CDR3 size: 12 residues. Germline assignment: CDR1 SEHNR and CDR2 FQNEAQ (reference sequence). The CDR3 reads CASSLVVGEQFF. In nucleotides, the CDR3 is TGTGCCAGCAGCTTAGTGGTTGGTGAGCAGTTCTTC.

This clone was detected a few times. The genes are TRBV4-3 and TRBJ2-7, with 12 bases that match TRBD2. CDR3 length: 14 amino acids. The germline V gene has CDR1 LGHNA and CDR2 YSLEER. The V gene end was trimmed by 3 bases and the J gene end by 4 bases; junction bases not matched to a gene: 1. The CDR3 DNA follows: TGCGCCAGCAGCCAGCTAGCGGGAGGGTACGAGCAGTACTTC. It specifies CASSQLAGGYEQYF.

This chain uses TRBV4-1 with TRBJ2-5; D not resolved. Trimming pared 4 bases from V and 5 bases from J, leaving 17 bases between. The V gene's germline CDR1 is MGHRA and CDR2 YSYEKL. The length of the CDR3 is 15 residues. Here the CDR3 reads CASSPESRVGETQYF. CDR3 bases: TGCGCCAGCAGCCCGGAAAGTAGAGTGGGGGAGACCCAGTACTTC.

The chain is built from TRBV4-1 and TRBJ1-2; the D gene is possibly TRBD1 (5 bases). Trimming stripped 4 bases from V and 8 bases from J, with 17 bases between. The CDR3 covers 14 residues. CDR1 is MGHRA and CDR2 is YSYEKL in the germline V gene. The DNA of the CDR3 is TGCGCCAGCAGCCCGGGCCCAGGGTCCTACGGCTACACCTTC. Amino acid sequence: CASSPGPGSYGYTF.

The chain combines TRBV18 with TRBJ2-1; TRBD1 aligns across 7 bases. Germline lookup yields CDR1 KGHSH and CDR2 LQKENI. The V segment lost 3 bases and the J segment 2 bases; nucleotides outside the gene matches: 1. The CDR3 has 14 residues. CDR3 loop: CASSPQGAYNEQFF. The CDR3 DNA sequence: TGTGCCAGCTCACCTCAGGGGGCCTACAATGAGCAGTTCTTC.

The J gene is TRBJ1-5, the V gene TRBV6-1; 9 nucleotides line up with TRBD1. Germline V gives CDR1 MNHNS, CDR2 SASEGT. V lost 7 bases to trimming and J lost 7 bases; unmatched junction nucleotides: 8. The CDR3 runs 14 residues. CDR3 protein: CASTQTGGFQPQHF. As DNA, the CDR3 is TGTGCCAGCACTCAGACAGGGGGGTTCCAGCCCCAGCATTTT.

The chain carries TRBV2 and TRBJ1-2; D gene uncertain. The CDR3 totals 16 residues. Germline V lookup: CDR1 SNHLY, CDR2 FYNNEI. The ends were cut back, 5 bases at V and 5 bases at J, with 21 bases in the middle. CDR3 DNA sequence: TGTGCCAGCAGTCTTGCGGCGGTAGTGGCCCGTTATGGCTACACCTTC. As protein: CASSLAAVVARYGYTF.

This clone showed up just a few times. The chain recombines TRBV6-1 with TRBJ2-1; TRBD2 aligns across 9 bases. Germline CDR1 and CDR2: MNHNS and SASEGT. This CDR3 contains 14 residues. Unmatched junction bases numbered 6, after V lost 3 bases and J lost 9 bases. The CDR3 loop reads CASSEVAGVGEQFF. The DNA of the CDR3 is TGTGCCAGCAGTGAGGTAGCGGGAGTGGGTGAGCAGTTCTTC.

The chain joins TRBV28 to TRBJ1-1; no clear D. Looked up from germline, CDR1 is MDHEN and CDR2 is SYDVKM. V lost 2 bases and J lost 7, with 11 bases in between. The CDR3 contains 13 residues. CDR3 loop: CASSLAKAGEAFF. The CDR3 DNA follows: TGTGCCAGCAGTTTAGCTAAAGCGGGTGAAGCTTTCTTT.

The chain employs TRBV19 and TRBJ1-3, with 7 positions matching TRBD1. The germline V gene encodes CDR1 LNHDA and CDR2 SQIVND (reference sequence). V gave up 4 bases and J gave up 2 bases; unmatched junction bases: 2. The CDR3 consists of 14 residues. DNA for the CDR3: TGTGCCAGTAGTAAAGGGACAGCTGGAAACACCATATATTTT. Translated, it gives CASSKGTAGNTIYF.

Only a few counts were recorded for this clone. This chain connects TRBV5-1 to TRBJ2-1, with 10 bases lining up with TRBD1. Germline-derived CDR1 and CDR2 are SGHRS and YFSETQ. The CDR3 sequence is 16 residues long. V was clipped by 0 bases and J by 7 bases; unmatched bases: 7. Here the CDR3 reads CASSLDPGQGLNEQFF. The CDR3 nucleotides read TGCGCCAGCAGCTTGGATCCGGGACAGGGGTTAAATGAGCAGTTCTTC.

The V gene is TRBV29-1, the J gene TRBJ2-7; the D gene is possibly TRBD2 (5 bases). The V end lost 4 bases, the J end lost 7 bases, and 14 bases lay between the germline ends. CDR3 length: 12 amino acids. The germline gives CDR1 SQVTM, CDR2 ANQGSEA. CDR3: CSVGGPSGEQYF. The CDR3 coding sequence is TGCAGCGTTGGCGGGCCCTCGGGGGAGCAGTACTTC.

This CDR3 reads CASSRGGGRLGNEQFF. CDR3 nucleotides: TGCGCCAGCAGCCGAGGGGGCGGGAGACTTGGCAATGAGCAGTTCTTC. The rearrangement joins TRBV5-1 to TRBJ2-1; D is tentatively TRBD1 or TRBD2 (7 bases each). V shed 4 bases and J shed 6 bases, with 20 bases lying between them. This CDR3 spans 16 amino acids. Germline CDR1 is SGHRS and CDR2 is YFSETQ.

This clone was recorded only once. V and J are TRBV25-1 and TRBJ1-2, with TRBD1 as a possible D gene (5 bases). Trimming removed 5 bases at V and 5 bases at J, with 24 bases between. Per the germline V gene, CDR1 is MGHDK and CDR2 is SYGVNS. The CDR3 consists of 17 residues. The DNA for the CDR3 is TGTGCCAGCAGTCTTTATGGGGGATTCGGACCCGAGTATGGCTACACCTTC. Its translation is CASSLYGGFGPEYGYTF.